A selection of T cell receptor beta chains follows, all from one sample in a study of regulatory T cells in long-lasting Graves disease. TCRdb re-derived calls from the multiplex PCR reads in MiXCR, one entry per CDR3 protein. The sample carries fewer than 650,000 distinct CDR3 sequences, about 16% recorded once. These same data were also listed under a study on T cells in Graves' hyperthyroidism and ophthalmopathy.

The material sequenced was peripheral blood mononuclear cells (PBMCs), taken at new diagnosis, from a patient treated with antithyroid drugs. The source is a young woman with Graves disease. Each CDR3 is given with its conserved first and last residue. The D gene is left open where the match is weak. Only part of the rows carry a size: once, few, many, or a class if the clone is expanded.

>TRBJ2-3|16|NA|NA|TRBV19
CASSFLVPPETDTQYF
TGTGCCAGTAGTTTCCTGGTCCCACCGGAGACAGATACGCAGTATTTT
>TRBJ1-4|13|NA|few|TRBV30
CAWRGGVREKLFF
TGTGCCTGGAGGGGGGGGGTTCGGGAAAAACTGTTTTTT
>TRBJ1-4|14|TRBD1|NA|TRBV12-3/TRBV12-4
CASTSTGNNEKLFF
TGTGCCAGCACCTCGACAGGGAATAATGAAAAACTGTTTTTT
>TRBJ1-1|12|NA|many|TRBV30
CAWSVQGPEAFF
TGTGCCTGGAGTGTACAAGGCCCTGAAGCTTTCTTT
>TRBJ2-2|18|TRBD1|NA|TRBV15
CATSRGNPTGDNTGELFF
TGTGCCACCAGCAGGGGTAACCCGACAGGGGACAACACCGGGGAGCTGTTTTTT
>TRBJ2-7|11|NA|many|TRBV29-1
CSVEDRGQQYF
TGCAGCGTTGAAGATCGTGGACAGCAGTACTTC
>TRBJ2-5|13|NA|NA|TRBV5-6
CASSWRDQETQYF
TGTGCCAGCAGCTGGAGGGATCAAGAGACCCAGTACTTC
>TRBJ1-4|14|NA|many|TRBV19
CASSIGQGNEKLFF
TGTGCCAGTAGTATCGGCCAGGGGAATGAAAAACTGTTTTTT
>TRBJ1-1|14|NA|few|TRBV20-1
CSARDGQLNTEAFF
TGCAGTGCTAGAGATGGACAGTTGAACACTGAAGCTTTCTTT
>TRBJ2-2|14|NA|few|TRBV6-1
CASSTKGHTGELFF
TGTGCCAGCAGTACTAAGGGTCACACCGGGGAGCTGTTTTTT
>TRBJ2-5|15|TRBD1|NA|TRBV5-1
CASSWVTGDQETQYF
TGCGCCAGCAGCTGGGTGACAGGGGATCAAGAGACCCAGTACTTC
>TRBJ2-7|12|NA|few|TRBV6-2/TRBV6-3
CATISRSYEQYF
TGTGCCACCATCTCTCGGTCCTACGAGCAGTACTTC
>TRBJ1-5|14|TRBD1|NA|TRBV6-2/TRBV6-3
CASHRGLANQPQHF
TGTGCCAGTCACAGGGGGCTAGCCAATCAGCCCCAGCATTTT
>TRBJ2-3|14|NA|NA|TRBV4-1
CASSQAETTDTQYF
TGCGCCAGCAGCCAAGCGGAGACCACAGATACGCAGTATTTT
>TRBJ1-1|11|NA|NA|TRBV3-1
CASSQTGGAFF
TGTGCCAGCAGCCAGACAGGCGGAGCTTTCTTT
>TRBJ2-7|11|NA|many|TRBV2
CASSATYEQYF
TGTGCCAGCAGTGCCACCTACGAGCAGTACTTC
>TRBJ1-1|13|NA|NA|TRBV14
CASSSIPNTEAFF
TGTGCCAGCAGCTCCATCCCGAACACTGAAGCTTTCTTT
>TRBJ1-6|18|TRBD1|few|TRBV6-1
CASAKYSDRGIFNSPLHF
TGTGCCAGCGCTAAATACTCGGACAGGGGGATCTTTAATTCACCCCTCCACTTT
>TRBJ2-1|16|NA|few|TRBV7-3
CASSLMALAARNEQFF
TGTGCCAGCAGCTTAATGGCACTAGCCGCACGAAATGAGCAGTTCTTC
>TRBJ2-3|14|TRBD1|NA|TRBV5-1
CASSSGQETDTQYF
TGCGCCAGCAGCTCTGGACAGGAGACAGATACGCAGTATTTT
>TRBJ1-5|17|TRBD1|few|TRBV20-1
CSALYGQGAYSNQPQHF
TGCAGTGCTCTCTATGGACAGGGGGCGTATAGCAATCAGCCCCAGCATTTT
>TRBJ1-6|15|TRBD1|many|TRBV27
CASSDRGPPNSPLHF
TGTGCCAGCAGTGACAGGGGCCCCCCAAATTCACCCCTCCACTTT
>TRBJ1-6|14|NA|NA|TRBV19
CASAPGPLLSPPHF
TGTGCCAGTGCCCCAGGTCCGCTCCTTTCACCCCCCCACTTT
>TRBJ2-1|13|NA|many|TRBV7-3
CASSFAGNNEQFF
TGTGCCAGCAGCTTTGCAGGCAACAATGAGCAGTTCTTC
>TRBJ2-1|15|NA|NA|TRBV30
CAWSVVGRVDNEQFF
TGTGCCTGGAGTGTAGTGGGTCGGGTAGACAATGAGCAGTTCTTC
>TRBJ2-7|16|TRBD2|few|TRBV9
CASSVAGTSGSREQYF
TGTGCCAGCAGCGTCGCCGGGACTAGCGGGAGCCGGGAGCAGTACTTC
>TRBJ2-2|15|TRBD2|many|TRBV12-3/TRBV12-4
CASSRLAGFTGELFF
TGTGCCAGCAGTCGACTAGCGGGATTTACCGGGGAGCTGTTTTTT
>TRBJ1-5|16|NA|NA|TRBV4-1
CASSQVAGVGNQPQHF
TGCGCCAGCAGCCAAGTTGCAGGGGTCGGCAATCAGCCCCAGCATTTT
>TRBJ1-2|17|NA|once|TRBV29-1
CSVYSPGHIGGDYGYTF
TGCAGCGTTTACTCTCCGGGACACATCGGCGGCGACTATGGCTACACCTTC
>TRBJ2-2|15|TRBD1|few|TRBV11-2
CASRRTGLLTGELFF
TGTGCCAGCCGTAGGACAGGGCTTTTAACCGGGGAGCTGTTTTTT
>TRBJ1-5|16|TRBD1|NA|TRBV7-2
CASSKGAYGGNQPRHF
TGTGCCAGCAGCAAGGGGGCTTACGGGGGCAATCAGCCCCGGCATTTT
>TRBJ1-5|14|TRBD1|many|TRBV12-3/TRBV12-4
CASSPSRGNQPQHF
TGTGCCAGCAGTCCGTCCAGGGGGAATCAGCCCCAGCATTTT
>TRBJ1-2|15|TRBD1|many|TRBV18
CASSPTPGTDYGYTF
TGTGCCAGCTCACCGACCCCCGGGACAGACTATGGCTACACCTTC
>TRBJ2-1|13|TRBD1|many|TRBV28
CASSLSGTGKWFF
TGTGCCAGCAGTTTATCCGGGACAGGGAAGTGGTTCTTC
>TRBJ1-1|19|TRBD1|NA|TRBV20-1
CSARKTLGTGGSSYTEAFF
TGCAGTGCCCGAAAAACCCTAGGGACAGGGGGCTCGAGCTACACTGAAGCTTTCTTT
>TRBJ2-1|17|TRBD2|NA|TRBV9
CASSAGGGAISYNEQFF
TGTGCCAGCAGCGCCGGGGGAGGGGCCATCTCCTACAATGAGCAGTTCTTC
>TRBJ2-3|14|NA|NA|TRBV20-1
CSASGQELTDTQYF
TGCAGTGCTAGTGGGCAGGAGCTCACAGATACGCAGTATTTT
>TRBJ1-5|14|NA|many|TRBV6-1
CASGRVTVDQPQHF
TGTGCCAGTGGACGCGTAACCGTGGATCAGCCCCAGCATTTT
>TRBJ1-1|14|NA|few|TRBV3-1
CASSPRERNTEAFF
TGTGCCAGCAGCCCCCGGGAGAGGAACACTGAAGCTTTCTTT
>TRBJ2-5|13|NA|many|TRBV10-3
CAISVRQQETQYF
TGTGCCATCAGTGTACGACAGCAAGAGACCCAGTACTTC
>TRBJ2-5|12|NA|NA|TRBV6-1
CASRTTGETQYF
TGTGCCAGCAGAACCACAGGGGAGACCCAGTACTTC
>TRBJ2-7|15|TRBD2|few|TRBV15
CATGWSRGSTNEQYF
TGTGCCACCGGTTGGTCTCGCGGGAGTACAAACGAGCAGTACTTC
>TRBJ1-3|15|TRBD1|many|TRBV12-3/TRBV12-4
CASSPGQGGGNTIYF
TGTGCCAGCAGTCCGGGACAGGGTGGTGGAAACACCATATATTTT
>TRBJ2-7|17|TRBD1|many|TRBV27
CASRLLGQGAILYEQYF
TGTGCCAGCAGGCTATTGGGACAGGGGGCGATTCTGTACGAGCAGTACTTC
>TRBJ2-1|12|NA|NA|TRBV20-1
CSVEGVTNEQFF
TGCAGTGTTGAGGGAGTCACCAATGAGCAGTTCTTC
>TRBJ2-6|16|NA|few|TRBV6-2/TRBV6-3
CASSSGRNSGANVLTF
TGTGCCAGCAGTTCGGGACGGAACTCTGGGGCCAACGTCCTGACTTTC
>TRBJ2-7|10|NA|NA|TRBV6-1
CASTQGEQYF
TGTGCCAGCACCCAAGGCGAGCAGTACTTC
>TRBJ2-5|15|NA|NA|TRBV2
CASYSVRGLRETQYF
TGTGCCAGCTATTCCGTTCGGGGCTTGAGGGAGACCCAGTACTTC
>TRBJ2-7|16|NA|NA|TRBV19
CASSIFSGAGSYEQYF
TGTGCCAGTAGTATATTTTCGGGCGCGGGCTCCTACGAGCAGTACTTC
>TRBJ2-7|15|NA|many|TRBV11-2
CASSRGWGSSYEQYF
TGTGCCAGCAGCCGGGGGTGGGGGAGCTCCTACGAGCAGTACTTC
>TRBJ2-5|17|NA|NA|TRBV3-1
CASSRTGETVVRETQYF
TGTGCCAGCAGCCGGACGGGGGAGACGGTGGTCAGAGAGACCCAGTACTTC
>TRBJ2-1|14|NA|many|TRBV7-2
CASSLRGKDNEQFF
TGTGCCAGCAGCTTGAGGGGGAAGGACAATGAGCAGTTCTTC
>TRBJ2-7|13|TRBD2|many|TRBV4-1
CASSPTSAYEQYF
TGCGCCAGCAGCCCGACTAGCGCCTACGAGCAGTACTTC
>TRBJ2-5|17|TRBD2|NA|TRBV20-1
CSARGGQTSGRSEAQYF
TGCAGTGCTAGAGGGGGCCAAACTAGCGGAAGATCAGAGGCCCAGTACTTC
>TRBJ1-1|15|NA|NA|TRBV7-2
CASSLGSGWRTEAFF
TGTGCCAGCAGCTTGGGTTCGGGGTGGCGGACTGAAGCTTTCTTT